This TCR beta chain comes out of a study of blood T cell repertoires in COVID-19. As for the study in general: Both acute and convalescent COVID-19 samples were obtained from the United States, Italy and Spain. Sources were T cells, B-cell-depleted T cells, or PBMCs; the material itself was cDNA or gDNA.

There are 16 residues in the CDR3. The germline gives CDR1 LGHNA, CDR2 YSLEER. V lost 0 bases and J 0 bases, leaving 8 bases between the germline ends. Clones were read by immunoSEQ multiplex PCR, and TCRdb kept only the in-frame ones, dropping some. This table holds about 230,000 clones, around 83% found once. The receptor comes from a man aged 40-49 years who had recovered from COVID-19. The sequencing input was peripheral blood. The chain uses TRBV4-3 and TRBJ2-2; tentatively, D is TRBD2 (5 bases). The CDR3 coding sequence is TGCGCCAGCAGCCAAGATCCGGAGGCGAACACCGGGGAGCTGTTTTTT. This codes for CASSQDPEANTGELFF.